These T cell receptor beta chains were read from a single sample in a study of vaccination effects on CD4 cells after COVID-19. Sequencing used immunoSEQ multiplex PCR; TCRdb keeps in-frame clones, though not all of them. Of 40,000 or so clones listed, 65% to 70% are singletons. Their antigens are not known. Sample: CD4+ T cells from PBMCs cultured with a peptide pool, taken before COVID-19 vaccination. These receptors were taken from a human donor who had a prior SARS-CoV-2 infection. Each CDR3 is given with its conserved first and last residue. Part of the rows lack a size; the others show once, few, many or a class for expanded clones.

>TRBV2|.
CASLRDRVATEAFF
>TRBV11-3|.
CASSLEGQQYNFQETQYF
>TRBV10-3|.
CAISDGTNYSNQPQHF
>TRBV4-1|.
CASSQRGFGNQPQHF
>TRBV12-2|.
CASRLVGGRVNTGELFF
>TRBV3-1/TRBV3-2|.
CASSPRLAGANGELFF
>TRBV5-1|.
CASSLLGPVTEAFF
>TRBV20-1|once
CSASNRLLSYNEQFF
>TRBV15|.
CATSRAGNTEAFF
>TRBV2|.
CASSEGHQNTEAFF
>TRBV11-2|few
CASSWTSGHNEQFF
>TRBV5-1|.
CASSPDGQPQHF
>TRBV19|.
CASSIGFPSGRANTGELFF
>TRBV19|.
CASSIGQGGLQPQHF
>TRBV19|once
CASSWQGDSGNTIYF
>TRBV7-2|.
CASSLDRNSYNSPLHF
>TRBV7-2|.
CASSSETSSEQYF
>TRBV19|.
CASSSHDRVPQSTDTQYF
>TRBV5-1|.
CASSLATQRTYEQYF
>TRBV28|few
CASSLLGAYNEQFF
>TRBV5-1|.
CASSTGPKETQYF
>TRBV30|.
CASIKGASYEQYF
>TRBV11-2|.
CASSPKRRASSGELFF
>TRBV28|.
CASSLAFPETQYF